Listed here is a single T cell receptor (beta chain). Across about two dozen US areas, participants ranged in age from roughly 18 to 95 years. Participant-given clinical history determined each cohort assignment. The recovered donors of Cohort 3 showed two negative PCRs, clearance, or symptom resolution. The data belong to a study of blood T cell repertoires in COVID-19. Source study methods: Estimated nucleated cell counts came from reference gene primer amplification. Clones were read by immunoSEQ multiplex PCR, and TCRdb kept only the in-frame ones, dropping some. V and J calls and clone size are copied from that table; D and trimming were computed from the DNA. The sample has approximately 440,000 clones, 90% seen once; the top ten hold more than 0.55%. This CDR3 has 15 residues. Germline CDR1 MGHRA, CDR2 YSYEKL. The V end lost 3 bases, the J end lost 4 bases, and 13 bases lay between the germline ends.

The origin of this receptor is a man aged 18-30 years who had recovered from COVID-19. This chain links TRBV4-1 with TRBJ2-1, with a possible D match to TRBD1 (6 bases). Sequenced sample: PBMCs or T cells enriched from blood (not recorded which). CDR3 sequence: CASSHLVDRYNEQFF. CDR3 sequence (DNA): TGCGCCAGCAGCCACTTAGTCGACAGGTACAATGAGCAGTTCTTC.